A selection of T cell receptor beta chains follows, all from one sample in a study of T cell responses to AZD1222 COVID-19 vaccine. The data were produced by immunoSEQ multiplex PCR, yet TCRdb's version contains in-frame clones alone and is incomplete. The sample comprises more than 100,000 clones, roughly 87% of which are singletons, and approximately 2.6% rests with the top ten. Sequencing was performed on peripheral blood, taken 28 days after the second AZD1222 dose. These receptors originate from an adult who received the AZD1222 COVID-19 vaccine. The CDR3 runs from the conserved cysteine through the conserved F or W. The order of the fields is V gene, D gene, J gene, CDR3 length, clone size, CDR3 protein, CDR3 DNA. A D gene is named only where the DNA matches it firmly. Some rows mark clone size as missing; the rest say once, few, many or name a class of expanded clone.

V gene: TRBV18
D gene: TRBD1
J gene: TRBJ2-7
CDR3 length: 15
clone size: -
CDR3 protein: CASSLTNSQGANQNF
CDR3 DNA: TGTGCCAGCTCACTAACTAATTCACAGGGGGCAAATCAAAACTTC

V gene: TRBV9
D gene: -
J gene: TRBJ1-1
CDR3 length: 13
clone size: -
CDR3 protein: CASTEGIATEAFF
CDR3 DNA: TGTGCCAGCACGGAGGGGATTGCAACTGAAGCTTTCTTT

V gene: TRBV25-1
D gene: -
J gene: TRBJ2-5
CDR3 length: 13
clone size: -
CDR3 protein: CASSLIPQETQYF
CDR3 DNA: TGTGCCAGCAGCCTCATACCGCAAGAGACCCAGTACTTC

V gene: TRBV3-1/TRBV3-2
D gene: TRBD1
J gene: TRBJ1-4
CDR3 length: 17
clone size: -
CDR3 protein: CASSQTRTGRTNEKLFF
CDR3 DNA: TGTGCCAGCAGCCAAACCCGGACAGGGAGGACGAATGAAAAACTGTTTTTT

V gene: TRBV10-3
D gene: TRBD1
J gene: TRBJ2-3
CDR3 length: 15
clone size: few
CDR3 protein: CAIRAGTGGTDTQYF
CDR3 DNA: TGTGCCATCAGAGCCGGGACAGGGGGCACAGATACGCAGTATTTT

V gene: TRBV4-2
D gene: TRBD2
J gene: TRBJ2-1
CDR3 length: 15
clone size: once
CDR3 protein: CASSQLGTNNGEQFF
CDR3 DNA: TGTGCCAGCAGCCAACTGGGGACTAACAATGGGGAGCAGTTCTTC

V gene: TRBV5-1
D gene: TRBD1
J gene: TRBJ1-6
CDR3 length: 15
clone size: few
CDR3 protein: CASSGTGGAHSPLHF
CDR3 DNA: TGCGCCAGCAGCGGAACAGGGGGCGCTCATTCACCCCTCCACTTT

V gene: TRBV2
D gene: TRBD2
J gene: TRBJ2-1
CDR3 length: 17
clone size: -
CDR3 protein: CASSERFSGGADNEQFF
CDR3 DNA: TGTGCCAGCAGTGAGCGCTTTAGCGGGGGGGCGGACAATGAGCAGTTCTTC

V gene: TRBV5-6
D gene: -
J gene: TRBJ1-2
CDR3 length: 15
clone size: once
CDR3 protein: CASNLYSQGYYGYTF
CDR3 DNA: TGTGCCAGCAACCTATATTCACAGGGATACTATGGCTACACCTTC

V gene: TRBV9
D gene: -
J gene: TRBJ1-6
CDR3 length: 15
clone size: -
CDR3 protein: CASSPGGGDNSPLHF
CDR3 DNA: TGTGCCAGCAGCCCCGGTGGAGGCGATAATTCACCCCTCCACTTT

V gene: TRBV14
D gene: TRBD1
J gene: TRBJ2-5
CDR3 length: 15
clone size: -
CDR3 protein: CASSPGQGVMETQYF
CDR3 DNA: TGTGCCAGCAGCCCGGGACAGGGGGTTATGGAGACCCAGTACTTC

V gene: TRBV19
D gene: TRBD2
J gene: TRBJ2-7
CDR3 length: 16
clone size: -
CDR3 protein: CASSVTSLGLADEQYF
CDR3 DNA: TGTGCCAGTAGTGTAACCAGCCTAGGACTAGCGGACGAGCAGTACTTC

V gene: TRBV18
D gene: -
J gene: TRBJ1-5
CDR3 length: 16
clone size: -
CDR3 protein: CASSPQGAERNQPQHF
CDR3 DNA: TGTGCCAGCTCACCACAAGGAGCGGAACGGAATCAGCCCCAGCATTTT

V gene: TRBV30
D gene: TRBD1
J gene: TRBJ1-1
CDR3 length: 15
clone size: once
CDR3 protein: CAWTQHGTGATEAFF
CDR3 DNA: TGTGCCTGGACTCAGCACGGGACAGGGGCCACTGAAGCTTTCTTT

V gene: TRBV7-2
D gene: TRBD1
J gene: TRBJ2-2
CDR3 length: 16
clone size: -
CDR3 protein: CASSSTGDIGTGELFF
CDR3 DNA: TGTGCCAGCAGCTCGACAGGGGATATAGGCACCGGGGAGCTGTTTTTT

V gene: TRBV28
D gene: -
J gene: TRBJ2-7
CDR3 length: 19
clone size: -
CDR3 protein: CASKAGFYRRLGTSYEQYF
CDR3 DNA: TGTGCCAGCAAAGCAGGCTTCTATAGGCGGTTGGGAACTTCCTACGAGCAGTACTTC

V gene: TRBV10-3
D gene: -
J gene: TRBJ1-5
CDR3 length: 13
clone size: -
CDR3 protein: CAISDGSNQPQHF
CDR3 DNA: TGTGCCATCAGTGATGGGAGTAATCAGCCCCAGCATTTT

V gene: TRBV19
D gene: -
J gene: TRBJ2-5
CDR3 length: 14
clone size: -
CDR3 protein: CASSPRAGLETQYF
CDR3 DNA: TGTGCCAGTAGCCCGCGGGCGGGTCTAGAAACCCAGTACTTC

V gene: TRBV9
D gene: TRBD1
J gene: TRBJ1-1
CDR3 length: 18
clone size: -
CDR3 protein: CASCTPLIGGFENTEAFF
CDR3 DNA: TGTGCCAGCTGTACCCCACTGATAGGGGGCTTCGAGAACACTGAAGCTTTCTTT

V gene: TRBV10-2
D gene: TRBD1
J gene: TRBJ2-7
CDR3 length: 14
clone size: -
CDR3 protein: CASSGQGASYEQYF
CDR3 DNA: TGCGCCAGCAGTGGACAGGGGGCCTCCTACGAGCAGTACTTC

V gene: TRBV12-3/TRBV12-4
D gene: -
J gene: TRBJ1-5
CDR3 length: 12
clone size: -
CDR3 protein: CASSFSVEPQHF
CDR3 DNA: TGTGCCAGCAGTTTTAGCGTCGAGCCCCAGCATTTT

V gene: TRBV6-5
D gene: -
J gene: TRBJ1-2
CDR3 length: 12
clone size: -
CDR3 protein: CASRAHLYGYTF
CDR3 DNA: TGTGCCAGCAGGGCCCACCTCTATGGCTACACCTTC

V gene: TRBV4-3
D gene: -
J gene: TRBJ1-3
CDR3 length: 16
clone size: -
CDR3 protein: CASSRQWVSSGNTIYF
CDR3 DNA: TGCGCCAGCAGCCGCCAATGGGTGAGCTCTGGAAACACCATATATTTT

V gene: TRBV10-1
D gene: -
J gene: TRBJ2-3
CDR3 length: 11
clone size: -
CDR3 protein: CASRQKDTQYF
CDR3 DNA: TGCGCCAGCAGGCAGAAAGATACGCAGTATTTT

V gene: TRBV11-2
D gene: TRBD1
J gene: TRBJ1-2
CDR3 length: 16
clone size: -
CDR3 protein: CASSLAGQGAAHGYTF
CDR3 DNA: TGTGCCAGCAGCTTAGCGGGGCAGGGGGCTGCCCATGGCTACACCTTC

V gene: TRBV18
D gene: -
J gene: TRBJ1-1
CDR3 length: 12
clone size: -
CDR3 protein: CASLNLNTEAFF
CDR3 DNA: TGTGCCAGCCTAAACTTGAACACTGAAGCTTTCTTT

V gene: TRBV4-3
D gene: -
J gene: TRBJ1-2
CDR3 length: 15
clone size: once
CDR3 protein: CASSQERGSYYGYTF
CDR3 DNA: TGCGCCAGCAGCCAAGAACGGGGGTCCTACTATGGCTACACCTTC

V gene: TRBV3-1/TRBV3-2
D gene: TRBD2
J gene: TRBJ2-7
CDR3 length: 12
clone size: -
CDR3 protein: CASSRTGGEQYF
CDR3 DNA: TGTGCCAGCAGCCGGACGGGAGGCGAGCAGTACTTC

V gene: TRBV2
D gene: -
J gene: TRBJ1-6
CDR3 length: 17
clone size: -
CDR3 protein: CASRGGGAWGYNSPLHF
CDR3 DNA: TGTGCCAGCAGAGGTGGAGGGGCATGGGGTTATAATTCACCCCTCCACTTT

V gene: TRBV3-1/TRBV3-2
D gene: -
J gene: TRBJ2-7
CDR3 length: 13
clone size: -
CDR3 protein: CASSRTAYYEQYF
CDR3 DNA: TGTGCCAGCAGCCGTACCGCCTACTACGAGCAGTACTTC

V gene: TRBV6-2/TRBV6-3
D gene: -
J gene: TRBJ2-2
CDR3 length: 14
clone size: -
CDR3 protein: CASSLGRSTGELFF
CDR3 DNA: TGTGCCAGCAGCCTCGGACGCTCCACCGGGGAGCTGTTTTTT

V gene: TRBV6-5
D gene: TRBD1
J gene: TRBJ1-1
CDR3 length: 14
clone size: -
CDR3 protein: CASKKQGADTEAFF
CDR3 DNA: TGTGCCAGCAAAAAACAGGGGGCTGACACTGAAGCTTTCTTT

V gene: TRBV6-4
D gene: TRBD1
J gene: TRBJ2-2
CDR3 length: 16
clone size: -
CDR3 protein: CASSDNRGRYTGELFF
CDR3 DNA: TGTGCCAGCAGTGACAACAGGGGCCGTTACACCGGGGAGCTGTTTTTT

V gene: TRBV7-2
D gene: -
J gene: TRBJ2-7
CDR3 length: 11
clone size: -
CDR3 protein: CASRSIYEQYF
CDR3 DNA: TGTGCCAGCAGATCGATTTACGAGCAGTACTTC

V gene: TRBV14
D gene: -
J gene: TRBJ1-2
CDR3 length: 14
clone size: -
CDR3 protein: CASSKLGGSHGYTF
CDR3 DNA: TGTGCCAGCAGCAAGTTGGGAGGAAGCCATGGCTACACCTTC

V gene: TRBV2
D gene: -
J gene: TRBJ2-2
CDR3 length: 15
clone size: -
CDR3 protein: CASSEEVTGPGELFF
CDR3 DNA: TGTGCCAGCAGTGAAGAGGTAACTGGGCCCGGGGAGCTGTTTTTT

V gene: TRBV19
D gene: -
J gene: TRBJ1-3
CDR3 length: 15
clone size: -
CDR3 protein: CASSVQVRSGNTIYF
CDR3 DNA: TGTGCCAGTAGTGTACAGGTCCGCTCTGGAAACACCATATATTTT

V gene: TRBV7-2
D gene: -
J gene: TRBJ1-2
CDR3 length: 13
clone size: -
CDR3 protein: CASSMGRRYGYTF
CDR3 DNA: TGTGCCAGCAGCATGGGACGGAGGTATGGCTACACCTTC

V gene: TRBV11-2
D gene: -
J gene: TRBJ1-2
CDR3 length: 13
clone size: -
CDR3 protein: CASSLSHSRGYTF
CDR3 DNA: TGTGCCAGCAGCTTAAGTCACTCTCGAGGCTACACCTTC

V gene: TRBV11-2
D gene: -
J gene: TRBJ1-5
CDR3 length: 14
clone size: once
CDR3 protein: CASSLAGFERPQHF
CDR3 DNA: TGTGCCAGCAGCTTAGCGGGTTTCGAGCGGCCCCAGCATTTT

V gene: TRBV10-3
D gene: -
J gene: TRBJ1-2
CDR3 length: 15
clone size: -
CDR3 protein: CAISATGQPNYGYTF
CDR3 DNA: TGTGCCATCAGTGCGACCGGACAGCCCAACTATGGCTACACCTTC

V gene: TRBV28
D gene: -
J gene: TRBJ1-4
CDR3 length: 14
clone size: -
CDR3 protein: CASSFHGFNEKLFF
CDR3 DNA: TGTGCCAGCAGTTTCCACGGATTTAATGAAAAACTGTTTTTT

V gene: TRBV7-2
D gene: -
J gene: TRBJ1-2
CDR3 length: 15
clone size: -
CDR3 protein: CASSLRSGASYGYTF
CDR3 DNA: TGTGCCAGCAGCTTACGATCGGGGGCGAGCTATGGCTACACCTTC

V gene: TRBV7-3
D gene: -
J gene: TRBJ1-2
CDR3 length: 13
clone size: -
CDR3 protein: CASSLSAGAGYTF
CDR3 DNA: TGTGCCAGCAGCTTATCGGCAGGTGCTGGGTACACCTTC

V gene: TRBV27
D gene: -
J gene: TRBJ1-6
CDR3 length: 14
clone size: -
CDR3 protein: CASSSRRGNSPLHF
CDR3 DNA: TGTGCCAGCAGTTCAAGAAGGGGTAATTCACCCCTCCACTTT

V gene: TRBV4-1
D gene: -
J gene: TRBJ1-3
CDR3 length: 14
clone size: -
CDR3 protein: CASSNPPVRNTIYF
CDR3 DNA: TGCGCCAGCAGCAACCCGCCAGTTCGAAACACCATATATTTT

V gene: TRBV7-3
D gene: -
J gene: TRBJ1-6
CDR3 length: 15
clone size: -
CDR3 protein: CASSLGPNNNSPLHF
CDR3 DNA: TGTGCCAGCAGCTTGGGACCGAATAATAATTCACCCCTCCACTTT

V gene: TRBV23-1
D gene: -
J gene: TRBJ1-5
CDR3 length: 17
clone size: -
CDR3 protein: CASTRPGVIYSNQPQHF
CDR3 DNA: TGCGCCAGCACCCGGCCAGGGGTCATTTATAGCAATCAGCCCCAGCATTTT